Below, 19 T cell receptor beta chains from the same sample are listed, as sequenced in a study of siplizumab effects on memory and regulatory T cells (dated by TCRdb to about 2019). Library preparation was by the immunoSEQ multiplex PCR assay. What TCRdb holds here is the immuneACCESS table cut down to in-frame rearrangements. Part of the clones is not present; checked against another copy, under half of the missing clones reflect an unresolved V gene, and the others are unexplained. The sample table records roughly 120,000 clones; roughly 94% of these occur just once. The ten largest clones represent under 2% of the sample. Sequencing input: non-Treg CD4+ T cells sorted from blood. The intended sense of this specimen's cell subset or site label: FACS-sorted unstimulated CD4+ non-regulatory T cells. The receptors shown here come from a human donor in good health.

CDR3 region: CASSPKLAGQYNEQFF. CDR3 bases: TGTGCCAGCTCACCAAAACTAGCGGGACAATACAATGAGCAGTTCTTC. The genes are TRBV18 and TRBJ2-1, with 10 bases lining up with TRBD2. The germline V gene has CDR1 KGHSH and CDR2 LQKENI. Trimming at V came to 2 bases and at J to 4 bases, leaving 5 bases not matched to a gene. CDR3 length: 16 amino acids.

The gene calls are TRBV7-2 and TRBJ1-4, with TRBD1 identical over 8 bases. The length of the CDR3 is 15 residues. V was pared by 6 bases and J by 5 bases, with 8 bases of the junction left unmatched. CDR1 and CDR2 (germline): SGHTA, FQGNSA. The CDR3 reads CASSYLDRGNEKLFF. CDR3 nucleotide sequence: TGTGCCAGCAGTTACCTCGACAGGGGAAATGAAAAACTGTTTTTT.

The chain employs TRBV5-1 and TRBJ1-2, with 8 bases identical to TRBD1. Germline CDR1 reads SGHRS; CDR2 reads YFSETQ. The CDR3 contains 14 residues. Trimming removed 4 bases from V and 5 bases from J; junction bases left unmatched: 7. The CDR3 DNA reads as TGCGCCAGCAGCCCTTCGACAGGGGTATATGGCTACACCTTC. Amino acids: CASSPSTGVYGYTF.

The CDR3 here is CASSLGTGGPEEQYF. DNA of the CDR3: TGTGCCAGCAGCTTGGGGACAGGGGGGCCGGAGGAGCAGTACTTC. The rearrangement joins TRBV5-8 to TRBJ2-7; 10 nucleotides match TRBD1. This CDR3 has 15 residues. V lost 0 bases, J lost 7 bases, and 7 bases stayed unmatched. CDR1 and CDR2 from the germline V gene are SGHTS and YDEGEE.

The V call is TRBV5-1, the J call TRBJ1-1; D is possibly TRBD1 (5 bases). There are 15 residues in the CDR3. Trimming left V 0 bases short and J 4 bases short, with 13 bases between. Germline-derived CDR1 and CDR2 are SGHRS and YFSETQ. DNA of the CDR3: TGCGCCAGCAGCTTGGAAGACAGCCTGAGCACTGAAGCTTTCTTT. This codes for CASSLEDSLSTEAFF. Together with reference TRBV5-1 and TRBJ1-1, the CDR3 gives the full variable domain: KAGVTQTPRYLIKTRGQQVTLSCSPISGHRSVSWYQQTPGQGLQFLFEYFSETQRNKGNFPGRFSGRQFSNSRSEMNVSTLELGDSALYLCASSLEDSLSTEAFFGQGTRLTVV.

V usage is TRBV5-5 and J usage is TRBJ2-7; weak D call: TRBD2 (5 bases). This CDR3 has 13 residues. With 2 bases removed from V and 7 bases from J, the gap between germline ends came to 13 bases. Germline values: CDR1 SGHKS, CDR2 YYEKEE (reference sequence). CDR3 sequence: CASSLAVGWEQYF. In DNA, the CDR3 is TGTGCCAGCAGCTTAGCGGTCGGGTGGGAGCAGTACTTC.

The chain carries TRBV11-2 and TRBJ2-2; the D call may be TRBD1 or TRBD2 (5 bases each). This CDR3 region has 15 residues. CDR1 and CDR2 from the germline V gene are SGHAT and FQNNGV. Trimming stripped 5 bases from V and 7 bases from J, with 17 bases between. The CDR3 region is CASSNPPGTLGELFF. The CDR3, as DNA: TGTGCCAGCAGCAACCCCCCCGGGACGCTCGGGGAGCTGTTTTTT.

The chain is built from TRBV10-1 and TRBJ2-3; possibly TRBD2 for D (5 bases). The CDR3 length is 15 residues. The germline V and J ends were trimmed by 5 bases and 0 bases, with 12 bases remaining between them. In germline, CDR1 is WNHNN, CDR2 SYGVQD (reference sequence). CDR3: CASSKFGVSTDTQYF. DNA for the CDR3: TGCGCCAGCAGTAAGTTCGGGGTCAGCACAGATACGCAGTATTTT.

V gene TRBV4-1 combines with J gene TRBJ1-5, with TRBD1 identical over 7 bases. This CDR3 has 14 residues. CDR1 is MGHRA, CDR2 YSYEKL, per germline. The trim removed 3 bases at V and 5 bases at J, leaving 4 bases unmatched. CDR3 sequence: CASSHRTGDQPQHF. CDR3 sequence (DNA): TGCGCCAGCAGCCATCGAACAGGGGATCAGCCCCAGCATTTT.

V is TRBV11-2 and J is TRBJ2-2; TRBD2 aligns across 10 bases. Looked up from germline, CDR1 is SGHAT and CDR2 is FQNNGV. V lost 5 bases and J lost 5; bases outside the gene matches: 8. This CDR3 spans 16 amino acids. CDR3 nucleotide sequence: TGTGCCAGCAGCATCCGACTAGCGGGTGGGACCGGGGAGCTGTTTTTT. This codes for CASSIRLAGGTGELFF.

This chain connects TRBV9 to TRBJ2-1; D is perhaps TRBD1 or TRBD2 (5 bases each). The CDR3 is 16 amino acids. The germline gives CDR1 SGDLS, CDR2 YYNGEE. V gave up 0 bases and J gave up 7 bases, with 17 bases separating them. In nucleotides, the CDR3 is TGTGCCAGCAGCGTAGGACCGGGACGGGGTTTTAATGAGCAGTTCTTC. Residues: CASSVGPGRGFNEQFF. Based on the CDR3 plus reference TRBV9 and TRBJ2-1, the full variable domain is DSGVTQTPKHLITATGQRVTLRCSPRSGDLSVYWYQQSLDQGLQFLIQYYNGEERAKGNILERFSAQQFPDLHSELNLSSLELGDSALYFCASSVGPGRGFNEQFFGPGTRLTVL.

V usage is TRBV6-5 and J usage is TRBJ2-7; possible D gene TRBD2, 6 bases. This CDR3 is built from 14 residues. The V and J ends lost 0 bases and 1 base respectively, with 7 bases between them. Germline CDR1 reads MNHEY; CDR2 reads SVGAGI. The CDR3 bases are TGTGCCAGCAGTTACTCGACTAGATCCTACGAGCAGTACTTC. This encodes CASSYSTRSYEQYF.

The chain links TRBV5-4 to TRBJ2-2; D not certain. The CDR3 sequence is 15 residues long. V was shortened by 3 bases and J by 6 bases, with 15 bases between the two germline ends. Germline V lookup: CDR1 SGHNT, CDR2 YYREEE (reference sequence). CDR3 DNA: TGTGCCAGCAGCTCCGCCCAGTCCTTCGCCGGGGAGCTGTTTTTT. Protein sequence: CASSSAQSFAGELFF.

The rearrangement joins TRBV7-2 to TRBJ1-5, with D hard to call. Looked up from germline, CDR1 is SGHTA and CDR2 is FQGNSA. The V end was cut by 1 base, the J end by 1 base, with 8 bases between. The CDR3 runs 15 residues. The CDR3 spells CASSLGSRSNQPQHF. CDR3 nucleotides: TGTGCCAGCAGCTTAGGCTCCAGGAGCAATCAGCCCCAGCATTTT.

The V gene is TRBV19, the J gene TRBJ1-5; TRBD1 matches 10 bases. With V trimmed by 3 bases and J by 3 bases, 5 bases remained unmatched. Germline-derived CDR1 and CDR2 are LNHDA and SQIVND (reference sequence). This CDR3 comprises 16 residues. CDR3 sequence (DNA): TGTGCCAGTAGTATTACGACAGGGGGCTCCAATCAGCCCCAGCATTTT. Translation gives CASSITTGGSNQPQHF.

CDR3 in amino acids: CASSIPGPYEQYF. The DNA of the CDR3 is TGTGCCAGTAGTATTCCAGGGCCCTACGAGCAGTACTTC. This rearrangement joins TRBV19 to TRBJ2-7, with D possibly being TRBD1 (5 bases). The CDR3 spans 13 residues. Trimming pared 3 bases from V and 2 bases from J, leaving 8 bases between. Germline CDR1 and CDR2: LNHDA and SQIVND (reference sequence). The variable domain in full, completed from reference TRBV19 and TRBJ2-7, reads DGGITQSPKYLFRKEGQNVTLSCEQNLNHDAMYWYRQDPGQGLRLIYYSQIVNDFQKGDIAEGYSVSREKKESFPLTVTSAQKNPTAFYLCASSIPGPYEQYFGPGTRLTVT.

This clone was detected only once. This rearrangement joins TRBV5-6 to TRBJ2-3; 11 nucleotides match TRBD2. This CDR3 contains 15 residues. Germline V gives CDR1 SGHDT, CDR2 YYEEEE. Trimming removed 4 bases from V and 2 bases from J; junction bases left unmatched: 3. The CDR3 reads CASSLSGRATDTQYF. The DNA of the CDR3 is TGTGCCAGCAGCCTTAGCGGGAGGGCCACAGATACGCAGTATTTT.

The genes are TRBV27 and TRBJ1-6; no definite D call. Trimming took off 5 bases at V and 4 bases at J, with 15 bases between the two ends. The germline V gene encodes CDR1 MNHEY and CDR2 SMNVEV (reference sequence). There are 16 residues in the CDR3. CDR3 coding DNA: TGTGCCAGCAGTCCCGTTTCTGGGGTTTATAATTCACCCCTCCACTTT. Protein product: CASSPVSGVYNSPLHF.

This sequence joins TRBV2 and TRBJ2-7; possibly TRBD1 for D (5 bases). The CDR3 extends over 14 amino acids. V was trimmed by 3 bases and J by 0 bases, leaving 9 bases between them. Looked up from germline, CDR1 is SNHLY and CDR2 is FYNNEI. CDR3 coding DNA: TGTGCCAGCAGTGACAGGGTAAACTCCTACGAGCAGTACTTC. Encoded protein: CASSDRVNSYEQYF.